Given below is one TCR beta chain in context. CDR1 MNHEY and CDR2 SVGAGI come from the germline V gene. The CDR3 covers 13 residues. V dropped 4 bases and J dropped 3 bases, with 9 bases sitting between them. Sequencing used immunoSEQ multiplex PCR; TCRdb keeps in-frame clones, though not all of them. Among some 19,000 clones, roughly 74% were seen once, and the ten largest hold 34%. The entry originates in a study of sequential checkpoint blockade in melanoma. At the level of the study: After both sequences, patients received maintenance nivolumab.

As to treatment: randomized to nivolumab then ipilimumab (arm A) or the reverse (arm B). This receptor was obtained from a human donor with melanoma. The source was CD8+ T cells sorted from blood (inferred from file names), collected from a patient given nivolumab and ipilimumab in sequence. The chain couples TRBV6-5 to TRBJ1-1, with D possibly matching TRBD1 (5 bases). In nucleotides, the CDR3 is TGTGCCAGCAGTTCACAGGAATACACTGAAGCTTTCTTT. Its protein product is CASSSQEYTEAFF.